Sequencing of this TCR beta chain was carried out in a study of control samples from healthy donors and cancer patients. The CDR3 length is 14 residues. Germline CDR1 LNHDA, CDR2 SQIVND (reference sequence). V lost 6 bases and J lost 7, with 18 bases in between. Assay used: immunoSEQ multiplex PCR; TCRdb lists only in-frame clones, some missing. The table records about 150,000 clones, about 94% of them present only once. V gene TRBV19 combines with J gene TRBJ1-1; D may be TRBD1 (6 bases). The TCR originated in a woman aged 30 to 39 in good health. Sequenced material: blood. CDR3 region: CASSRDKATGEAFF. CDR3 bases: TGTGCCAGTAGCCGGGACAAAGCCACCGGTGAAGCTTTCTTT.